This TCR beta chain was profiled in a study of control samples from healthy donors and cancer patients. Repertoires were generated with immunoSEQ multiplex PCR, while TCRdb's copy carries only in-frame clones and drops some. The sample carries approximately 230,000 clones, over 70% recorded once. The germline CDR1 and CDR2 sequences are LNHDA and SQIVND (reference sequence). V was clipped by 8 bases and J by 2 bases, with 12 bases between them. The CDR3 totals 13 residues. The chain recombines TRBV19 with TRBJ1-1; D is possibly TRBD1 (6 bases). The receptor's source is a woman in her sixties with lung cancer. The sequenced sample was PBMCs. The CDR3 nucleotides read TGTGCCAGTTCGGACAGACCAAACACTGAAGCTTTCTTT. The encoded protein is CASSDRPNTEAFF.